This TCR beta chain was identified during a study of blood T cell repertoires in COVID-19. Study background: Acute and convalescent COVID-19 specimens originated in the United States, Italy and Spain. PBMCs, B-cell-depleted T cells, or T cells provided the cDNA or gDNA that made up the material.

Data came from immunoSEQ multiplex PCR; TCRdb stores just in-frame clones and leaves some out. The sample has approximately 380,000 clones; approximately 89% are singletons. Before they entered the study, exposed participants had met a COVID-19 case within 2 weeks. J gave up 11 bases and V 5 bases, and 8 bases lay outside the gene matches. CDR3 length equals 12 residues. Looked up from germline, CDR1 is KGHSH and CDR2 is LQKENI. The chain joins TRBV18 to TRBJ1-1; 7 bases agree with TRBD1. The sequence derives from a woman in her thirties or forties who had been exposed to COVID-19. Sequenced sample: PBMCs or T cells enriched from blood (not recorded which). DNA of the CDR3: TGTGCCAGCTCATCTCTACAGGGGATGGCTTTCTTT. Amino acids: CASSSLQGMAFF.